The subject of this entry is one T cell receptor beta chain. The antigen is unknown. These data come from a study of T-cell reconstitution after alpha-beta-depleted transplantation in children. Findings and caveats of the study: Several hundred graft clones that had expanded were reportedly the source of alpha-beta T cells about two months after transplant. When one year had passed after transplant, most T-cell counts and diversity came from newly produced T cells.

The CDR3 consists of 14 residues. V lost 0 bases to trimming and J lost 5 bases, with 8 bases between them. Germline assignment: CDR1 MNHEY and CDR2 SVGEGT. Unique molecular identifiers featured in how the TCRbeta library was prepared. One entry per CDR3 protein results from TCRdb running MiXCR on the PCR reads. The sample consists of around 450,000 distinct CDR3 sequences, under 12% of them appearing once. The genes are TRBV6-2 or TRBV6-3 and TRBJ2-1; D uncertain. Sample: PBMCs, taken before TCRalphabeta/CD19-depleted stem cell transplant. The clonotype originates from a child under 10 years old with inherited bone marrow failure, due to receive a stem cell transplant. The CDR3 region has the DNA TGTGCCAGCAGTTACTCGACCCCGGACAATGAGCAGTTCTTC. Translating it yields CASSYSTPDNEQFF.